This TCR beta chain was observed in a study of blood T cell repertoires in COVID-19. The wider study: Samples taken during acute and convalescent COVID-19 were collected in the United States, Italy and Spain.

CDR1 and CDR2 from the germline V gene are MDHEN and SYDVKM. The CDR3 extends over 16 amino acids. V lost 6 bases, J lost 6 bases, and 10 bases stayed unmatched. Clones were read by immunoSEQ multiplex PCR, and TCRdb kept only the in-frame ones, dropping some. The table shows roughly 93,000 clones, with more than 75% occurring only once. This rearrangement joins TRBV28 to TRBJ1-5, with TRBD1 matching 11 bases. This TCR was recovered from a human donor in a cohort sampled during active COVID-19. Sequencing input: peripheral blood. CDR3 DNA sequence: TGTGCCAGCAGCCATGGGACAGGGGGGATTGGTCAGCCCCAGCATTTT. Translation: CASSHGTGGIGQPQHF.